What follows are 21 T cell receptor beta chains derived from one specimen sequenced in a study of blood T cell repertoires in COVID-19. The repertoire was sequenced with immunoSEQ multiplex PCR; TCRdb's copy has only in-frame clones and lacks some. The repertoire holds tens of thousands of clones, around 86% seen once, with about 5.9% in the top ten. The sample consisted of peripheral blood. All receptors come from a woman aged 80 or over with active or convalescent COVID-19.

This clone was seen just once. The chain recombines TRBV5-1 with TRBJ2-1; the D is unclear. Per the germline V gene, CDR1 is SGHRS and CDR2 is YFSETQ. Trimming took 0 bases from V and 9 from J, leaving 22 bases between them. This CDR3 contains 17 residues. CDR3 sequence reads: CASSLGGSAGSYLEQFF. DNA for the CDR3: TGCGCCAGCAGCTTGGGTGGATCGGCAGGTTCTTACCTTGAGCAGTTCTTC.

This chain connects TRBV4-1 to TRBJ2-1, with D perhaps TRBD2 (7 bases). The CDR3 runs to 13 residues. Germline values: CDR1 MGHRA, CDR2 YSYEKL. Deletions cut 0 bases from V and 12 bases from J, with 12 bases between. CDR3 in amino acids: CASSQDTGGGQFF. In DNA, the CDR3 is TGCGCCAGCAGCCAAGATACGGGGGGCGGGCAGTTCTTC.

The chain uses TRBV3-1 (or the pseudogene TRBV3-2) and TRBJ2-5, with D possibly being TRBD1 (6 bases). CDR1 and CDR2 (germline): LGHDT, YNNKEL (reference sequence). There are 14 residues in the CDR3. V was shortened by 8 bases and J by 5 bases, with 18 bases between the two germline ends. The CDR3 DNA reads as TGTGCCAGCGCTCACCGACAGGTGGGGGAGACCCAGTACTTC. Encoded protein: CASAHRQVGETQYF.

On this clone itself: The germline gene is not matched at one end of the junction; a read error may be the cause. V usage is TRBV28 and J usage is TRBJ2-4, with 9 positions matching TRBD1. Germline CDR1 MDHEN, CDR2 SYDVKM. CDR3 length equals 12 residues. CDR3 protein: CASSLTRDRVHF. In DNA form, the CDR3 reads TGTGCCAGCAGTTTAACAAGGGACAGGGTTCACTTC.

CDR3 sequence reads: CASSLPGTPALHF. CDR3 DNA sequence: TGTGCCAGCAGCCTGCCGGGGACACCGGCCCTCCACTTT. The rearrangement joins TRBV3-1 (or the pseudogene TRBV3-2) to TRBJ1-6; TRBD1 might be the D (6 bases). Germline CDR1 LGHDT, CDR2 YNNKEL (reference sequence). V lost 4 bases and J 14 bases, leaving 15 bases between the germline ends. The CDR3 is 13 residues long.

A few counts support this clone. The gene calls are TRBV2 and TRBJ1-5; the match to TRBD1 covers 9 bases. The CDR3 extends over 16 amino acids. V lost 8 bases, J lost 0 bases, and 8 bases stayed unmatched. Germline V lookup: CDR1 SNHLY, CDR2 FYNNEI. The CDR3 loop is CASERDRENSNQPQHF. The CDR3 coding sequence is TGTGCCAGCGAGAGGGACAGGGAGAATAGCAATCAGCCCCAGCATTTT.

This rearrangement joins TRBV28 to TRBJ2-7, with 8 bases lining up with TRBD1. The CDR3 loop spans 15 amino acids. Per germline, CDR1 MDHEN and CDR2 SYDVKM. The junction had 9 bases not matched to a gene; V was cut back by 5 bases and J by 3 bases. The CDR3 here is CASSLSRGQGYEQYF. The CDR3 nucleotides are TGTGCCAGCAGTCTCTCCCGCGGACAGGGCTACGAGCAGTACTTC.

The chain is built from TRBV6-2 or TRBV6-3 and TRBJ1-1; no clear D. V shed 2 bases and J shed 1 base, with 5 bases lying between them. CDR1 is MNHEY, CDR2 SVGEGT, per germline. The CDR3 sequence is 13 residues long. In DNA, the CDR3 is TGTGCCAGCAGTTACCGACAGAACACTGAAGCTTTCTTT. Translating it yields CASSYRQNTEAFF.

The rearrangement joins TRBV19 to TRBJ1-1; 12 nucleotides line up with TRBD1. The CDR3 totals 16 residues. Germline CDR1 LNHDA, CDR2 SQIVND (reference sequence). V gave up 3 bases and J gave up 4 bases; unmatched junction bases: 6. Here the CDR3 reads CASSIRDRGRGTEAFF. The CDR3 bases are TGTGCCAGTAGTATCCGGGACAGGGGGCGGGGCACTGAAGCTTTCTTT. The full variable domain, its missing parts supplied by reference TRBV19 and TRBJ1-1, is DGGITQSPKYLFRKEGQNVTLSCEQNLNHDAMYWYRQDPGQGLRLIYYSQIVNDFQKGDIAEGYSVSREKKESFPLTVTSAQKNPTAFYLCASSIRDRGRGTEAFFGQGTRLTVV.

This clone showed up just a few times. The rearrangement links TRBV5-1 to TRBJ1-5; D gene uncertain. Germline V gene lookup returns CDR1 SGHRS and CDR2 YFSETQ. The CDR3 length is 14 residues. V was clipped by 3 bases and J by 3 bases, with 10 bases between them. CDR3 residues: CASSYDGINQPQHF. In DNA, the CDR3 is TGCGCCAGCAGCTATGACGGGATCAATCAGCCCCAGCATTTT.

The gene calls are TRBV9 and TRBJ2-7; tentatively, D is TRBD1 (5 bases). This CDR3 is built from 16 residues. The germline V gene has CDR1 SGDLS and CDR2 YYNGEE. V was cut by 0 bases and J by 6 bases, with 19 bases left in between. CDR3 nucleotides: TGTGCCAGCAGCGTAGCTGGGTCAGGGCTCCAGGGCGAGCAGTACTTC. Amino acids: CASSVAGSGLQGEQYF.

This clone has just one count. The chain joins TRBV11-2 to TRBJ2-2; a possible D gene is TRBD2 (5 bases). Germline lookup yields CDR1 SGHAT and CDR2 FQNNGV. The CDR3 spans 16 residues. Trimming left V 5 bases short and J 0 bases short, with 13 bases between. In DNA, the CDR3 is TGTGCCAGCAGCGGGAGAGGTAGCGCGAACACCGGGGAGCTGTTTTTT. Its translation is CASSGRGSANTGELFF.

Written as DNA, the CDR3 is TGCGCCAGCAGCTTGAGAGGGATGAACACCGGGGAGCTGTTTTTT. It encodes CASSLRGMNTGELFF. The V gene is TRBV5-1, the J gene TRBJ2-2; possible D gene TRBD2, 5 bases. The CDR3 sequence is 15 residues long. Per germline, CDR1 SGHRS and CDR2 YFSETQ. The ends were cut back, 1 base at V and 1 base at J, with 8 bases in the middle.

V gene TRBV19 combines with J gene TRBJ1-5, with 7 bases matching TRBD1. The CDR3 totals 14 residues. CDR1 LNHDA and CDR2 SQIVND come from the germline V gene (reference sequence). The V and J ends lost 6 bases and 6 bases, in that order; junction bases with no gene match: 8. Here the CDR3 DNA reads TGTGCCAGTAGCGTGACAGGGATGGGTCAGCCCCAGCATTTT. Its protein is CASSVTGMGQPQHF.

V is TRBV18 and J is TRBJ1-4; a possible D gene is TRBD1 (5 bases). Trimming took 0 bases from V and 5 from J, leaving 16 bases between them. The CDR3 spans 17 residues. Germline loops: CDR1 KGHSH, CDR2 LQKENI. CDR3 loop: CASSPPHRQGRNEKLFF. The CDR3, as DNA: TGTGCCAGCTCACCACCACATCGCCAGGGTCGGAATGAAAAACTGTTTTTT.

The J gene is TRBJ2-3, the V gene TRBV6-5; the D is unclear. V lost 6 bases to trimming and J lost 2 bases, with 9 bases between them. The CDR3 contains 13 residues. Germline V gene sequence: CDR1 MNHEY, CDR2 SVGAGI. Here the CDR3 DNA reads TGTGCCAGCAGCGACGGGTACACAGATACGCAGTATTTT. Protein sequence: CASSDGYTDTQYF.

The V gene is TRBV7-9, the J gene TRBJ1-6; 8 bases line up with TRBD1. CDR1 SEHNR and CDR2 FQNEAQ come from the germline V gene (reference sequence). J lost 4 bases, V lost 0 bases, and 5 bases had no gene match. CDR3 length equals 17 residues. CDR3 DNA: TGTGCCAGCAGCTTAGCTCGGACAGGGATTTATAATTCACCCCTCCACTTT. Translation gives CASSLARTGIYNSPLHF.

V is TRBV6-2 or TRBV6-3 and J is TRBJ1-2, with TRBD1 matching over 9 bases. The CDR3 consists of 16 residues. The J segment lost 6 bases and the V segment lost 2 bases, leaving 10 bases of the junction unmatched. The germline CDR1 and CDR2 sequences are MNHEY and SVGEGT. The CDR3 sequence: CASSYPQGTGRNGYTF. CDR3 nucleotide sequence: TGTGCCAGCAGTTACCCACAGGGGACAGGGAGGAATGGCTACACCTTC.

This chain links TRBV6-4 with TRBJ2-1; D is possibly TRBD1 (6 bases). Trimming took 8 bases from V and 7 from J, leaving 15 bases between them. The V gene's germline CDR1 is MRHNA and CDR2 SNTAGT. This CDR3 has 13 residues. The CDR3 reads CASAEQGGNEQFF. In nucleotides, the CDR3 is TGTGCCAGCGCCGAACAGGGTGGAAATGAGCAGTTCTTC.

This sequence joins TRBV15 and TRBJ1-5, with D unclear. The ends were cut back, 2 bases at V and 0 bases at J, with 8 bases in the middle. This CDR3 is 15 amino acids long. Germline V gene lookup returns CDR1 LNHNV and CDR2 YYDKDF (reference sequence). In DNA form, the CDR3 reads TGTGCCACCAGCAGACCAGACATTAGCAATCAGCCCCAGCATTTT. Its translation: CATSRPDISNQPQHF.

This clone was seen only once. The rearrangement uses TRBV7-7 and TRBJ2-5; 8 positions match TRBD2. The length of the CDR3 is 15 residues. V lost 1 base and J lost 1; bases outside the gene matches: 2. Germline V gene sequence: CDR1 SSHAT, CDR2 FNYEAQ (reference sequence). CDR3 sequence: CASSLVAGPQETQYF. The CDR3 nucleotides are TGTGCCAGCAGCTTAGTAGCGGGGCCCCAAGAGACCCAGTACTTC.